This TCR beta chain emerged from a study of CD4 T cells in relation to SARS-CoV-2 and coronaviruses. Comment on this clone: Its target is unknown.

Profiled with immunoSEQ multiplex PCR; TCRdb holds only in-frame clones, not every one. Of almost 30,000 clones listed, around 80% were seen once; the top ten hold over 12%. Unexposed donor CD4+ T cells date from about 2011-2019, before the COVID-19 pandemic. After around nine days of culture, CD4+ T cells were isolated. Findings and caveats of the study: Each donor contributed either pre-pandemic or post-infection samples, not both. The cross-reactivity analysis covered only spike protein, not other viral proteins.

This clonotype was sampled from a human donor in good health. Sequenced sample: CD4+ T cells from PBMCs, cultured in vitro.

The DNA for the CDR3 is TGTGCCTGGAGTCAGGGATCGGCCCAAGAGACCCAGTACTTC. This codes for CAWSQGSAQETQYF. The rearrangement joins TRBV30 to TRBJ2-5; possible D gene TRBD1, 5 bases. V shed 2 bases and J shed 1 base, with 11 bases lying between them. The germline V gene has CDR1 GTSNPN and CDR2 SVGIG (reference sequence). CDR3 size: 14 residues.